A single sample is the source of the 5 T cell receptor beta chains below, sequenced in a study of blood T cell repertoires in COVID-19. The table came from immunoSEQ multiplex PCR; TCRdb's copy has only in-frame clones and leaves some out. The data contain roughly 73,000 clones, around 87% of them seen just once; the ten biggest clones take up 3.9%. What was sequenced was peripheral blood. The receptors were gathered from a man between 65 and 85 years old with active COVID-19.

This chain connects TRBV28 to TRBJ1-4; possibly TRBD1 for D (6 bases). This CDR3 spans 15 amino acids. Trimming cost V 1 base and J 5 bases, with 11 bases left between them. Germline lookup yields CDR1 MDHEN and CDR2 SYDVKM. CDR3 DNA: TGTGCCAGCAGTTTATATGGGACACCCAATGAAAAACTGTTTTTT. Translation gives CASSLYGTPNEKLFF.

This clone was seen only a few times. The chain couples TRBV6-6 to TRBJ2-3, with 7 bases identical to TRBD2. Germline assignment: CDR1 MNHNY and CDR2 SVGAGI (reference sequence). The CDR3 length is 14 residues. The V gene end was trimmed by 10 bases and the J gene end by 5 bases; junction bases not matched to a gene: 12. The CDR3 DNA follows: TGTGCCACACGGGGGGAGGGCCGTGGAGATACGCAGTATTTT. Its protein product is CATRGEGRGDTQYF.

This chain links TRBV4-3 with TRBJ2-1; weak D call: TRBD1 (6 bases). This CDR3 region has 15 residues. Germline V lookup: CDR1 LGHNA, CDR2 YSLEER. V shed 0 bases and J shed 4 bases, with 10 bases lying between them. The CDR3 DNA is TGCGCCAGCAGCCAAGACCAGGGGCCGTACAATGAGCAGTTCTTC. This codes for CASSQDQGPYNEQFF.

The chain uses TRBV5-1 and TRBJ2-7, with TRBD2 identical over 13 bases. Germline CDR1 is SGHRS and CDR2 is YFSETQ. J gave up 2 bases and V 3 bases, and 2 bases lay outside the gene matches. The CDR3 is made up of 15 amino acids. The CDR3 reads CASSWGTSGTYEQYF. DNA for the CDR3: TGCGCCAGCAGCTGGGGGACTAGCGGGACCTACGAGCAGTACTTC.

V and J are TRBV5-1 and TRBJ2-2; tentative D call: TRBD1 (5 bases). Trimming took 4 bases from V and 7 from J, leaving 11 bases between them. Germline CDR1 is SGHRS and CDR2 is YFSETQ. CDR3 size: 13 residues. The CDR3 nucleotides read TGCGCCAGCAGCGCCAGGGTTGACGGGGAGCTGTTTTTT. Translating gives CASSARVDGELFF.